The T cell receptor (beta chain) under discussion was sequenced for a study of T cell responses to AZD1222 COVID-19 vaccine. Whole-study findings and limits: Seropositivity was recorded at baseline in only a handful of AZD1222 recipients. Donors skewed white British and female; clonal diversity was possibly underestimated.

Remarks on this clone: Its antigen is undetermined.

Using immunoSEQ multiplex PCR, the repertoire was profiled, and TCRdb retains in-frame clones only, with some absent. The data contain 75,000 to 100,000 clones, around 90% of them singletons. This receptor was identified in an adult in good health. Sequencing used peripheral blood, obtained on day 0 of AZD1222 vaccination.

The CDR3 loop is CASSQDVVTDTQYF. CDR3 bases: TGCGCCAGCAGCCAGGACGTGGTAACAGATACGCAGTATTTT. The gene calls are TRBV4-1 and TRBJ2-3; D is unresolved. This CDR3 is 14 amino acids long. Trimming shortened V by 3 bases and J by 3 bases, and 10 bases separated the two germline ends. Per germline, CDR1 MGHRA and CDR2 YSYEKL.